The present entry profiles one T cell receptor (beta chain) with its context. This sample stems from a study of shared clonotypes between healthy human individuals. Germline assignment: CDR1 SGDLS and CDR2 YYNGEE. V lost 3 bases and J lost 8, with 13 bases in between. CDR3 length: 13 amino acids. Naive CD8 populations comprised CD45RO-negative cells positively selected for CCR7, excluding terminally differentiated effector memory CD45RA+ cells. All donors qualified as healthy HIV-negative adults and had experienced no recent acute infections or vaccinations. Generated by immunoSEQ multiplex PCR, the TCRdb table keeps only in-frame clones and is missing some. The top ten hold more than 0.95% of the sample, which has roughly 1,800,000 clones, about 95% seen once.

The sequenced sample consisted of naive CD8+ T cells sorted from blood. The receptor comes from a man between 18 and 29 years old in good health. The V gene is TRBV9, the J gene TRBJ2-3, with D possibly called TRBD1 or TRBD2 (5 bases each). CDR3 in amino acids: CASSGGPPGTQYF. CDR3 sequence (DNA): TGTGCCAGCAGCGGGGGACCACCGGGTACGCAGTATTTT.